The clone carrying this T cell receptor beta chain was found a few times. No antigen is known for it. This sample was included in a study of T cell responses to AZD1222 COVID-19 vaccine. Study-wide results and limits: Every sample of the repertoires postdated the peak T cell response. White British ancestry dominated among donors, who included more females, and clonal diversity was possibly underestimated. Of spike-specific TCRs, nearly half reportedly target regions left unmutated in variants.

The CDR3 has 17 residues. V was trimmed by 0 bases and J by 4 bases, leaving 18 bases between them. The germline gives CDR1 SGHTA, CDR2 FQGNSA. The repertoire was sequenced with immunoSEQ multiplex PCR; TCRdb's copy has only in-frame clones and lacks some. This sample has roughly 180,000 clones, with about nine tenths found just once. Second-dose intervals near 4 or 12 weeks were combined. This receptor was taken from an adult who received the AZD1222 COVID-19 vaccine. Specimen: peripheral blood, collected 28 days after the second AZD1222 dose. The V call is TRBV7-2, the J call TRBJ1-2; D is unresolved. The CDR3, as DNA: TGTGCCAGCAGCTTAGCATGGCAGTTAGAACCGTTCTATGGCTACACCTTC. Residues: CASSLAWQLEPFYGYTF.